This T cell receptor beta chain appears in the sequencing data of a study of OX40 agonist ivuxolimab in advanced cancers. Across the whole study: The patients received ivuxolimab by intravenous route every 2 weeks at 0.01 to 10 mg/kg. General study findings and limits: Clonal expansion among partial responders at 0.1-3.0 mg/kg ranked near the lowest. At 0.1 to 3.0 mg/kg and by week 6, clonal expansion occurred in CD4+ and CD8+ blood T cells.

The table came from immunoSEQ multiplex PCR; TCRdb's copy has only in-frame clones and leaves some out. The table records fewer than 70,000 clones, 70% to 90% of them present only once. A remark on this clone: The antigen is undetermined.

With autoimmune disease history or systemic immunosuppression, patients were excluded. Trimming shortened V by 4 bases and J by 3 bases, and 13 bases separated the two germline ends. The CDR3 totals 14 residues. The V gene's germline CDR1 is MNHNS and CDR2 SASEGT. Sequenced here: CD4+ or CD8+ T cells sorted from blood, sampled in a trial of the OX40 agonist ivuxolimab. The TCR was taken from an adult with an advanced solid tumor such as melanoma, head and neck, liver or kidney cancer. The rearrangement uses TRBV6-1 and TRBJ2-7; perhaps TRBD1 as D (6 bases). In DNA form, the CDR3 reads TGTGCCAGCAGTGGAACAGGGTACAGCTACGAGCAGTACTTC. Protein: CASSGTGYSYEQYF.